This T cell receptor (beta chain) was captured in a study of shared clonotypes between healthy human individuals. With 3 bases removed from V and 2 bases from J, the gap between germline ends came to 19 bases. The length of the CDR3 is 17 residues. Germline CDR1 and CDR2: SGHAT and FQNNGV. Sequencing was performed with immunoSEQ multiplex PCR; in TCRdb, only in-frame clones are kept and a portion is missing. Of roughly 720,000 clones in the sample, 80% to 95% were seen once. The V and J genes are TRBV11-2 and TRBJ1-1; D not resolved. This sequence originates from a man between 18 and 29 years old in good health. Some clones in this sample may be carry-over from other donors' samples. The sequenced material came from memory CD8+ T cells from PBMCs. Subset given: CD45RO+ cells pooled with CCR7-negative TemRA cells. CDR3 nucleotide sequence: TGTGCCAGCAGCTTTACGTCGATGTATTATGGCAACACTGAAGCTTTCTTT. The encoded protein is CASSFTSMYYGNTEAFF.